These 6 T cell receptor beta chains were all obtained from the same sample, sequenced in a study of T-cell reconstitution after alpha-beta-depleted transplantation in children. During its preparation, the TCRbeta library received unique molecular identifiers. TCRdb redid the calling of the PCR reads with MiXCR, one entry per CDR3 protein. The sample consists of about 370,000 distinct CDR3 sequences, roughly 22% of them appearing once. Source: PBMCs from the stem cell graft donor, taken from the stem cell graft. The receptors were sampled from a human donor who donated a stem cell graft to a child with acute myeloid leukemia.

The genes are TRBV12-3 or TRBV12-4 and TRBJ1-2; tentative D call: TRBD1 (6 bases). The CDR3 sequence is 16 residues long. V was clipped by 4 bases and J by 4 bases, with 19 bases between them. CDR3 nucleotides: TGTGCCAGCAGTTCCAGGGGCGGGGGGCTCTCCTATGGCTACACCTTC. Protein: CASSSRGGGLSYGYTF.

In this sample, this clonotype turned up many times. The rearrangement uses TRBV20-1 and TRBJ2-7; 7 bases match TRBD1. The junction had 13 bases not matched to a gene; V was cut back by 8 bases and J by 9 bases. Germline V CDR1 and CDR2: DFQATT, SNEGSKA (reference sequence). There are 12 residues in the CDR3. CDR3 protein: CSQQGKNFGQYF. The DNA of the CDR3 is TGCAGTCAACAGGGGAAGAACTTCGGGCAGTACTTC.

Concerning this clonotype: In this CDR3 the conserved last residue, phenylalanine or tryptophan, is missing, so a read error is likely. The V gene is TRBV20-1, the J gene TRBJ2-1; D remains ambiguous. The germline CDR1 and CDR2 sequences are DFQATT and SNEGSKA (reference sequence). Deletions cut 1 base from V and 5 bases from J, with 6 bases between. The CDR3 consists of 12 residues. CDR3 sequence (DNA): TGCAGTGCTAGAGTTCTAAACAATGAGCAGTTCTAC. Translation: CSARVLNNEQFY.

This clonotype has a count of ten or more. A read error is likely, as this CDR3 ends without the conserved phenylalanine or tryptophan. The limits of the CDR3 on the DNA are not certain, so only TCRdb's listed CDR3 is given. V is TRBV7-2 and J is TRBJ1-1. Germline CDR1 is SGHTA and CDR2 is FQGNSA. The CDR3 adds up to 11 amino acids, both ends counted. The CDR3: CASSLELNLEY.

This clonotype was seen just once. The chain joins TRBV14 to TRBJ2-1; D is perhaps TRBD1 or TRBD2 (5 bases each). The CDR3 totals 15 residues. Per germline, CDR1 SGHDN and CDR2 FVKESK. Trimming took 4 bases from V and 10 from J, leaving 20 bases between them. This CDR3 is CASSLGPTPNVEQFF. Written as DNA, the CDR3 is TGTGCCAGCAGCCTGGGACCAACCCCCAATGTGGAGCAGTTCTTC.

This clonotype was seen a handful of times. The CDR3 loop is CASSLEGGQRETQYF. Written as DNA, the CDR3 is TGTGCCAGCAGTTTAGAGGGAGGGCAGAGGGAGACCCAGTACTTC. J is TRBJ2-5 and V is TRBV12-3 or TRBV12-4, with 7 bases matching TRBD2. The CDR3 runs 15 residues. V lost 1 base and J lost 5; bases outside the gene matches: 7.